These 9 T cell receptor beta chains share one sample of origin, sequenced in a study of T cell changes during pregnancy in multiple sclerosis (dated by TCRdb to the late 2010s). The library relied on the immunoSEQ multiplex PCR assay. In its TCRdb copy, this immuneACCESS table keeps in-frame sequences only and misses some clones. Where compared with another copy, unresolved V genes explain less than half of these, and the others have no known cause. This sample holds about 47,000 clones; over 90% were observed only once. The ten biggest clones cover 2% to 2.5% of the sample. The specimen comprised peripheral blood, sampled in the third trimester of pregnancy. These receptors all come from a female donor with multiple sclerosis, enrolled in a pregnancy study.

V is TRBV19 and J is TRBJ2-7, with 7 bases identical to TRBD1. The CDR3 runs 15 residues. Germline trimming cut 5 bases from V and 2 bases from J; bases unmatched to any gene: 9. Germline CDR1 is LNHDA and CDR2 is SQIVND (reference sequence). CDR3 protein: CASSPLPGQTYEQYF. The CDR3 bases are TGTGCCAGTAGTCCCCTCCCGGGACAGACCTACGAGCAGTACTTC.

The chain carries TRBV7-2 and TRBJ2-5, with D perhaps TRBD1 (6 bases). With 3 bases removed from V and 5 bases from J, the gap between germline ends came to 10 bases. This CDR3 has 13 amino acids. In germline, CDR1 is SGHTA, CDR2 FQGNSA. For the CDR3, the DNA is TGTGCCAGCAGCTTGACAGGCGGGGAGACCCAGTACTTC. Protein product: CASSLTGGETQYF.

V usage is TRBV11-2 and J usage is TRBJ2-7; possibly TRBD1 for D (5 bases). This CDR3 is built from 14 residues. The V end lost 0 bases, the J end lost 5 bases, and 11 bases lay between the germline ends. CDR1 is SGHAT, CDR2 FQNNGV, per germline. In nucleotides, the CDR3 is TGTGCCAGCAGCTTAGACAGGGTATTGGACGAGCAGTACTTC. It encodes CASSLDRVLDEQYF.

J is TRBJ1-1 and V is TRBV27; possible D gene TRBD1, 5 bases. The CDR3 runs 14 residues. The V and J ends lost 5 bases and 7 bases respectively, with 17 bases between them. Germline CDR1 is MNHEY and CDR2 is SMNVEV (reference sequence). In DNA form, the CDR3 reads TGTGCCAGCAGTGCTCACTCTCAGGGTCTTGAAGCTTTCTTT. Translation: CASSAHSQGLEAFF.

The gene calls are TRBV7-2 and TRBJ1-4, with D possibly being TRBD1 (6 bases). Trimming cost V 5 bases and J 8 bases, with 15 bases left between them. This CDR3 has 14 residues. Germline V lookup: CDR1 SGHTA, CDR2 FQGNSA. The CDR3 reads CASSRDTGEEKLFF. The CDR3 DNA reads TGTGCCAGCAGCCGGGACACCGGCGAAGAAAAACTGTTTTTT.

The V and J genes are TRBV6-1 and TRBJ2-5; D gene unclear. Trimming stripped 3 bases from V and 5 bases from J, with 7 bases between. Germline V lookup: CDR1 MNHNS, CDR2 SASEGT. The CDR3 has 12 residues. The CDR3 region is CASSDGWETQYF. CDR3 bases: TGTGCCAGCAGTGACGGGTGGGAGACCCAGTACTTC.

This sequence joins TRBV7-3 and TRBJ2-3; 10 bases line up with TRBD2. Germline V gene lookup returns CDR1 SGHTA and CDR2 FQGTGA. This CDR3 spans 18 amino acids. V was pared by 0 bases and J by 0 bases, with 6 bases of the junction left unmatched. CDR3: CASSLTASGGGSTDTQYF. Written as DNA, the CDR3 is TGTGCCAGCAGCTTAACAGCTAGCGGGGGAGGGAGCACAGATACGCAGTATTTT.

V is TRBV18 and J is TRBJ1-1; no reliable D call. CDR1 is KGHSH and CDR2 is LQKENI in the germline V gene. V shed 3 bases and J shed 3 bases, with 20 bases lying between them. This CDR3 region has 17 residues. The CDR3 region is CASSPEVPQFPDTEAFF. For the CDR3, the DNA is TGTGCCAGCTCACCGGAGGTACCGCAATTTCCGGACACTGAAGCTTTCTTT.

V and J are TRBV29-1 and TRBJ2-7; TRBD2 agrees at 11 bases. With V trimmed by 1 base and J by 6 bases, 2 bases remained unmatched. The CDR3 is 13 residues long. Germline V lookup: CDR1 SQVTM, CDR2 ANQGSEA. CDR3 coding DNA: TGCAGCGTTGAAGTAGCGGGAGGGCCCGAGCAGTACTTC. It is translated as CSVEVAGGPEQYF.